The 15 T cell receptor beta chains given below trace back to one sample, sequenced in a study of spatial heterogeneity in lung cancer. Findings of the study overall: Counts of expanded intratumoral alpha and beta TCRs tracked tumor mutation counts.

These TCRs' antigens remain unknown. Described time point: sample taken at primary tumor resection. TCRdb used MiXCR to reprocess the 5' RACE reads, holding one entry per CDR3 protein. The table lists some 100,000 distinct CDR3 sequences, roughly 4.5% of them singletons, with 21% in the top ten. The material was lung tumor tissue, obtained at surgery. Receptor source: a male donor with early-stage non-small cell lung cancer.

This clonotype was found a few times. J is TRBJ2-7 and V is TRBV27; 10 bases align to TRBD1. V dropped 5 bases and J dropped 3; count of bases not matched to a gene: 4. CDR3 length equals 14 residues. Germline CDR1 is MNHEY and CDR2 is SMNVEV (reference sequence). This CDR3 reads CASSSWDRGYEQYF. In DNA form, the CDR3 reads TGTGCCAGCAGTAGCTGGGACAGGGGCTACGAGCAGTACTTC.

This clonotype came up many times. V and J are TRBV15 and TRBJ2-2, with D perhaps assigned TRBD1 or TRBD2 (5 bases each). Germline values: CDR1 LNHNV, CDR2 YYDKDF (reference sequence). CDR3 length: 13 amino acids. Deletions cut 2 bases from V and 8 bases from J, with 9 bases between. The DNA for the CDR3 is TGTGCCACCAGCAGAAGGGGAGTAGGGGAGCTGTTTTTT. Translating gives CATSRRGVGELFF.

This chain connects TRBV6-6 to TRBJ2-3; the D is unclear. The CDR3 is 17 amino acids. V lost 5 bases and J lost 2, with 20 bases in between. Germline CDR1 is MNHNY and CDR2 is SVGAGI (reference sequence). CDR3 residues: CASSLTPDFPFTDTQYF. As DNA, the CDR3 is TGTGCCAGCAGTCTCACCCCCGACTTTCCCTTCACAGATACGCAGTATTTT.

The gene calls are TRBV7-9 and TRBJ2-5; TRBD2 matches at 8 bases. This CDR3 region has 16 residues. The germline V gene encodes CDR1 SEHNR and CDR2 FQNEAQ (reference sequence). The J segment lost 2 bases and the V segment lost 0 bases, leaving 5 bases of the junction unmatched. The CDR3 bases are TGTGCCAGCAGCTTAGCACTTGGGACTAGTCAAGAGACCCAGTACTTC. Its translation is CASSLALGTSQETQYF.

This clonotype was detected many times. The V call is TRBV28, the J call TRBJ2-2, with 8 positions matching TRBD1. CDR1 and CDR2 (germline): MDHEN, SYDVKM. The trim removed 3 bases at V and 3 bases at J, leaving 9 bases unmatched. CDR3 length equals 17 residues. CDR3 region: CASSFYLQGDDTGELFF. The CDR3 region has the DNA TGTGCCAGCAGTTTCTACTTACAGGGGGATGACACCGGGGAGCTGTTTTTT.

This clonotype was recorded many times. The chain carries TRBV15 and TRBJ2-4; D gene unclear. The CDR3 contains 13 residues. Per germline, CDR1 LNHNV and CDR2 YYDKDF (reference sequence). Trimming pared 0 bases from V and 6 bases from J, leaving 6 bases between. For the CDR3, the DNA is TGTGCCACCAGCAGAGACAGCCCAAACATTCAGTACTTC. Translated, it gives CATSRDSPNIQYF.

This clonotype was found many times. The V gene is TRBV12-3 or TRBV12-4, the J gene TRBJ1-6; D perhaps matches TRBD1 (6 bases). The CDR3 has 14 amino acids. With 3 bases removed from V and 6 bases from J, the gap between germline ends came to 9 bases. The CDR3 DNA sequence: TGTGCCAGCAGTTTCAGGGGTCTTAATTCACCCCTCCACTTT. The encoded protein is CASSFRGLNSPLHF.

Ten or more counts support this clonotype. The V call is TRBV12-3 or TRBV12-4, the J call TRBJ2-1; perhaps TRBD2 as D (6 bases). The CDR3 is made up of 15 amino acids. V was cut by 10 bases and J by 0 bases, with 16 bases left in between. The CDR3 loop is CATSGLASSYNEQFF. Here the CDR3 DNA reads TGTGCCACCTCAGGGCTAGCGAGCTCCTACAATGAGCAGTTCTTC.

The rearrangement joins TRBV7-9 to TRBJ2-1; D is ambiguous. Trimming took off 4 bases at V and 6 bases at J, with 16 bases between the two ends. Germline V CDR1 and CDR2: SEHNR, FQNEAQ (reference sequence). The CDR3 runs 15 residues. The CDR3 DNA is TGTGCCAGCAGCTCACCTTACCCCTCGTCCAATGAGCAGTTCTTC. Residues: CASSSPYPSSNEQFF. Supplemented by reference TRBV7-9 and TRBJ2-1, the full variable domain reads DTGVSQNPRHKITKRGQNVTFRCDPISEHNRLYWYRQTLGQGPEFLTYFQNEAQLEKSRLLSDRFSAERPKGSFSTLEIQRTEQGDSAMYLCASSSPYPSSNEQFFGPGTRLTVL.

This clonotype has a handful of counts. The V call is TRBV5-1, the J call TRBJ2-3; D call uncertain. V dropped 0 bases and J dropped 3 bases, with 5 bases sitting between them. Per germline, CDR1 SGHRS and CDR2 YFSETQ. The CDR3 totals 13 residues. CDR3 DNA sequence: TGCGCCAGCAGCTTGGTGGGGACAGATACGCAGTATTTT. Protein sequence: CASSLVGTDTQYF.

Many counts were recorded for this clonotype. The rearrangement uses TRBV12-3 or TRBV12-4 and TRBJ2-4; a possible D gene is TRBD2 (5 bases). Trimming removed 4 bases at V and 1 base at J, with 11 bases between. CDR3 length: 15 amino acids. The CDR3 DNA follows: TGTGCCAGCAGTTACGGACTTGGGGCCAAAAACATTCAGTACTTC. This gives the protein CASSYGLGAKNIQYF.

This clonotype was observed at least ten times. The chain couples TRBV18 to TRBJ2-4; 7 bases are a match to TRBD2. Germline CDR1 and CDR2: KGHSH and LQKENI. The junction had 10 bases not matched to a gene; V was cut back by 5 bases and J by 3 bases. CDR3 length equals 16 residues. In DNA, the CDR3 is TGTGCCAGCTCAACAAGAGGGGAGGGGCACAAAAACATTCAGTACTTC. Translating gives CASSTRGEGHKNIQYF.

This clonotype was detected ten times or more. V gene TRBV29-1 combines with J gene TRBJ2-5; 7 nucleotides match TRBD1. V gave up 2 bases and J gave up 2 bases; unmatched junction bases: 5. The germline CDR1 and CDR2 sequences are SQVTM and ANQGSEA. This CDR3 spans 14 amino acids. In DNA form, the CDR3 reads TGCAGCGTTGAAAGGAAACAGGGGCAAGAGACCCAGTACTTC. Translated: CSVERKQGQETQYF.

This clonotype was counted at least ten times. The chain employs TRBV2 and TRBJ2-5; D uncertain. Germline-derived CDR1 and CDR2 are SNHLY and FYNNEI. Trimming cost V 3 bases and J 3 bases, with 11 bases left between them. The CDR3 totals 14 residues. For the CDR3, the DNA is TGTGCCAGCAGTGAGAGGAACGTAGAAGAGACCCAGTACTTC. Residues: CASSERNVEETQYF.

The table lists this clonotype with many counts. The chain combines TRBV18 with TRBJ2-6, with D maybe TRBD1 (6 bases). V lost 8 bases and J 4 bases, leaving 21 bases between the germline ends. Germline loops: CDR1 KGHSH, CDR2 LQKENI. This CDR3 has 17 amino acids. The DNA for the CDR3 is TGTGCCAGCACTTCCGGGACAACCTTCGGGGGGGCCAACGTCCTGACTTTC. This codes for CASTSGTTFGGANVLTF.